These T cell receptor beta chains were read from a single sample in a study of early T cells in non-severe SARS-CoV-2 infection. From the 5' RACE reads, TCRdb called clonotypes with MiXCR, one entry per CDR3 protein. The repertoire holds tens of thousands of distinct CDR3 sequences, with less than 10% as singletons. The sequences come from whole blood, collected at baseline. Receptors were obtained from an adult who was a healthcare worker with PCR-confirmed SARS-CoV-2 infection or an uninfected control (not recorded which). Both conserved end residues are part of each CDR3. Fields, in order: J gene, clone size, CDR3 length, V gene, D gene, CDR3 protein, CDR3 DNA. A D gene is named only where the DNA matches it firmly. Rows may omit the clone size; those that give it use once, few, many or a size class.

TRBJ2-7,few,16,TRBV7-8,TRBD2,CASALEGTSGRYEQYF,TGTGCCAGCGCCTTAGAAGGGACTAGCGGTCGTTACGAGCAGTACTTC
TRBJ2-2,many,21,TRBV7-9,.,CASRSRDRGKSSGTDTGELFF,TGTGCCAGCAGATCCCGGGACAGGGGCAAGTCTAGCGGGACCGACACCGGGGAGCTGTTTTTT
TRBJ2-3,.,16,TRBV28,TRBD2,CASSFRSGRDTDTQYF,TGTGCCAGCAGTTTTCGTAGCGGGAGGGATACAGATACGCAGTATTTT
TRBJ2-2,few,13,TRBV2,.,CASRPRATGELFF,TGTGCCAGCCGGCCTCGCGCGACCGGGGAGCTGTTTTTT
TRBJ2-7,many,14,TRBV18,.,CASSPRREAYEQYF,TGTGCCAGCTCACCGCGAAGGGAGGCCTACGAGCAGTACTTC
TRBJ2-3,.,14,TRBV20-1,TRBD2,CSARPLADTDTQYF,TGCAGTGCTAGACCTCTAGCGGACACAGATACGCAGTATTTT
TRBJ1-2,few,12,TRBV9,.,CASSVRDYGYTF,TGTGCCAGCAGCGTTCGAGACTATGGCTACACCTTC
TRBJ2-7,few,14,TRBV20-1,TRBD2,CSASWGGRPYEQYF,TGCAGTGCTAGTTGGGGGGGTAGGCCCTACGAGCAGTACTTC
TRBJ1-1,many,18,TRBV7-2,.,CASSLVGVGGAGVTEAFF,TGTGCCAGCAGCTTAGTAGGCGTAGGTGGGGCAGGGGTTACTGAAGCTTTCTTT
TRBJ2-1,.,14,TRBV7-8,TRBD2,CASSLGGRGNEQFF,TGTGCCAGCAGCTTAGGCGGGAGGGGGAATGAGCAGTTCTTC
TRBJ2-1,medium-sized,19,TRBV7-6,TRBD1,CASSVRGQGAIGYYNEQFF,TGTGCCAGCAGCGTAAGGGGACAGGGGGCAATTGGGTACTACAATGAGCAGTTCTTC
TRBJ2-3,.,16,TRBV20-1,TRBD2,CSARDLAGAHTDTQYF,TGCAGTGCTAGAGATCTAGCGGGGGCCCACACAGATACGCAGTATTTT
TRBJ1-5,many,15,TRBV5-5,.,CASSFLPESNQPQHF,TGTGCCAGCAGCTTTCTCCCAGAATCAAATCAGCCCCAGCATTTT
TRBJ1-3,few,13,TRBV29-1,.,CSVAGVLGNTIYF,TGCAGCGTTGCAGGCGTGCTTGGAAACACCATATATTTT
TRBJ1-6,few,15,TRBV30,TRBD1,CASSKLGQGNSPLHF,TGTGCCTCCTCGAAACTCGGACAGGGTAATTCACCCCTCCACTTT
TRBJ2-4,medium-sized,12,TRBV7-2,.,CASSRSRGLQYF,TGTGCCAGCAGCCGCTCGCGGGGTCTTCAGTACTTC
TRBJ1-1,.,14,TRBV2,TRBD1,CASSGQGYGTEAFF,TGTGCCAGCAGCGGACAGGGGTACGGCACTGAAGCTTTCTTT
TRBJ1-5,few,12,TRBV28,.,CASDPGNQPQHF,TGTGCCTCAGACCCGGGGAATCAGCCCCAGCATTTT
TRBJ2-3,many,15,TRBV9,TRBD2,CASSLSGGSTDTQYF,TGTGCCAGCAGCTTGAGCGGGGGTAGCACAGATACGCAGTATTTT
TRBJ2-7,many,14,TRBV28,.,CASSWEGSAYEQYF,TGTGCCAGCAGTTGGGAAGGGAGCGCCTACGAGCAGTACTTC
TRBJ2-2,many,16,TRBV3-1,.,CASSPSPGTSTGELFF,TGTGCCAGCAGCCCTTCTCCAGGGACGAGCACCGGGGAGCTGTTTTTT
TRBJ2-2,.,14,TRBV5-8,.,CASSLSGSAGELFF,TGTGCCAGCAGCTTGTCTGGTTCCGCCGGGGAGCTGTTTTTT
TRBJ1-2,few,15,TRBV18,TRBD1,CASSPARGPSYGYTF,TGTGCCAGCTCCCCAGCCAGGGGGCCGAGCTATGGCTACACCTTC
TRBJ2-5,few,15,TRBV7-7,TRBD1,CASSLYGQGAETQYF,TGTGCTAGCAGCTTATATGGACAGGGGGCTGAGACCCAGTACTTC
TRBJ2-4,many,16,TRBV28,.,CASSLEGIVTKNIQYF,TGTGCCAGCAGTTTGGAGGGGATTGTAACCAAAAACATTCAGTACTTC
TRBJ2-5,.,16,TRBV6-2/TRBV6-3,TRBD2,CASSFLTSSIGETQYF,TGTGCCAGCAGCTTCCTGACTAGCAGCATAGGGGAGACCCAGTACTTC
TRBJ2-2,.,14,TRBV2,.,CASRMNWNTGELFF,TGTGCCAGCAGGATGAACTGGAACACCGGGGAGCTGTTTTTT
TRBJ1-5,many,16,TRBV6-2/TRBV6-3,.,CASSYGGPYSNQPQHF,TGTGCCAGCAGTTACGGGGGACCTTATAGCAATCAGCCCCAGCATTTT
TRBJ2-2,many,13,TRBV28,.,CASVEGNTGELFF,TGTGCCAGCGTTGAAGGGAACACCGGGGAGCTGTTTTTT
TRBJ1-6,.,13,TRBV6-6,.,CASTAVANSPLHF,TGTGCCAGCACAGCCGTGGCCAATTCACCCCTCCACTTT
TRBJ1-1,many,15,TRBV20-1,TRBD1,CSAVFRGRVNTEAFF,TGCAGTGCTGTTTTCAGGGGGCGCGTGAACACTGAAGCTTTCTTT
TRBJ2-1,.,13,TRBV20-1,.,CSAPRGGNNEQFF,TGCAGTGCCCCGAGGGGGGGCAACAATGAGCAGTTCTTC
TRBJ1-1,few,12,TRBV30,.,CAWSHRSTEAFF,TGTGCCTGGAGTCACCGATCAACTGAAGCTTTCTTT
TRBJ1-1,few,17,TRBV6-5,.,CASSYSPWGALNTEAFF,TGTGCCAGCAGTTACTCCCCCTGGGGGGCCTTGAACACTGAAGCTTTCTTT
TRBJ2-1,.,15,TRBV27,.,CASSNRVPSSDEQFF,TGTGCCAGCAGTAATAGGGTGCCTAGCTCGGATGAGCAGTTCTTC
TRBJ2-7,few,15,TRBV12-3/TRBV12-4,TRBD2,CASVTGASGSYEQYF,TGTGCCAGCGTAACTGGGGCTAGCGGGTCGTACGAGCAGTACTTC
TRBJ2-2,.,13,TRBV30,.,CAWSGQTSGEPFF,TGTGCCTGGAGTGGACAGACCTCCGGGGAGCCGTTTTTT
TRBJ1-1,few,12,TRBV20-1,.,CSARRQDTEAFF,TGCAGTGCCCGGCGGCAGGACACTGAAGCTTTCTTT
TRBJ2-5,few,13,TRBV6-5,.,CASSWFREETQYF,TGTGCCAGCAGTTGGTTCAGAGAAGAGACCCAGTACTTC
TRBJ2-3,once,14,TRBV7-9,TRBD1,CASRDGTGLDTQYF,TGTGCCAGCAGAGATGGGACAGGCCTAGATACGCAGTATTTT